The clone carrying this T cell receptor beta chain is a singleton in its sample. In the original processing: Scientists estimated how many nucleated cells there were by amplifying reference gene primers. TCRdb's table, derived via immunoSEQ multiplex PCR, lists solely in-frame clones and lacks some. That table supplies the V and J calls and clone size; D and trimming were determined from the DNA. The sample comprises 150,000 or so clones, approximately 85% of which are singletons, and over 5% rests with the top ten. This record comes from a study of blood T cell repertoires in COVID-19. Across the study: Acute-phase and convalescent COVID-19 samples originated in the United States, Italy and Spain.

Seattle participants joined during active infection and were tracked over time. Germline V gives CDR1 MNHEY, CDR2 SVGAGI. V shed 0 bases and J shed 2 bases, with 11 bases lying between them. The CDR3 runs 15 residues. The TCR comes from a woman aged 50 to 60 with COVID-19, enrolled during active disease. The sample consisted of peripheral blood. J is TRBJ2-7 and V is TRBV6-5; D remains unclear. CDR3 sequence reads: CASSYSTSVAYEQYF. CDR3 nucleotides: TGTGCCAGCAGTTACTCGACCAGCGTTGCCTACGAGCAGTACTTC.